This entry lists 29 T cell receptor beta chains sequenced from one sample in a study of control samples from healthy donors and cancer patients. Repertoires were generated with immunoSEQ multiplex PCR, while TCRdb's copy carries only in-frame clones and drops some. Of roughly 64,000 clones detected, 90% appear once; the ten largest clones hold approximately 1.2%. The specimen sequenced was PBMCs. These receptors were taken from a woman in her forties or fifties with colorectal cancer.

The gene calls are TRBV18 and TRBJ1-1; the D gene is possibly TRBD1 (5 bases). Germline CDR1 reads KGHSH; CDR2 reads LQKENI. The V end was cut by 6 bases, the J end by 1 base, with 9 bases between. CDR3 size: 13 residues. The CDR3: CASSPDKNTEAFF. The CDR3 coding sequence is TGTGCCAGCTCTCCGGACAAGAACACTGAAGCTTTCTTT.

The rearrangement joins TRBV3-1 (or the pseudogene TRBV3-2) to TRBJ1-2, with D possibly matching TRBD1 (5 bases). Germline CDR1 LGHDT, CDR2 YNNKEL (reference sequence). The V end was cut by 0 bases, the J end by 6 bases, with 14 bases between. CDR3 length: 15 residues. CDR3 sequence reads: CASSQDWGGEDGYTF. CDR3 nucleotides: TGTGCCAGCAGCCAAGATTGGGGGGGAGAGGATGGCTACACCTTC.

This clone was counted once. The chain employs TRBV7-9 and TRBJ2-5; D possibly corresponds to TRBD2 (6 bases). Between the trimmed V and J ends, which lost 6 bases and 5 bases, there was a span of 10 bases. Looked up from germline, CDR1 is SEHNR and CDR2 is FQNEAQ (reference sequence). The CDR3 spans 12 residues. CDR3 sequence: CASRYGGETQYF. As DNA, the CDR3 is TGTGCCAGCAGATATGGGGGGGAGACCCAGTACTTC.

The gene calls are TRBV28 and TRBJ1-3; a weak D match, TRBD1 (6 bases). The V gene's germline CDR1 is MDHEN and CDR2 SYDVKM. V lost 7 bases and J 0 bases, leaving 10 bases between the germline ends. The CDR3 runs to 14 residues. The CDR3 reads CASTSDSSGNTIYF. CDR3 coding DNA: TGTGCCAGCACCTCGGACAGCTCTGGAAACACCATATATTTT. The entire variable domain, with the rest obtained from reference TRBV28 and TRBJ1-3, is as follows: DVKVTQSSRYLVKRTGEKVFLECVQDMDHENMFWYRQDPGLGLRLIYFSYDVKMKEKGDIPEGYSVSREKKERFSLILESASTNQTSMYLCASTSDSSGNTIYFGEGSWLTVV.

CDR3 coding DNA: TGCGCCAGCAGCTTGCAGGGGGCCGGTGACGAGCAGTACTTC. It encodes CASSLQGAGDEQYF. This rearrangement joins TRBV5-1 to TRBJ2-7; 8 nucleotides line up with TRBD1. This CDR3 has 14 amino acids. V gave up 1 base and J gave up 5 bases; unmatched junction bases: 5. Germline CDR1 is SGHRS and CDR2 is YFSETQ.

Only one count was recorded for this clone. J is TRBJ1-5 and V is TRBV27; D is unresolved. Germline loops: CDR1 MNHEY, CDR2 SMNVEV (reference sequence). Trimming took off 2 bases at V and 8 bases at J, with 10 bases between the two ends. This CDR3 region has 13 residues. CDR3 nucleotides: TGTGCCAGCAGTTTAGACGGGATTGAGCCCCAGCATTTT. Protein: CASSLDGIEPQHF.

The chain combines TRBV3-1 (or the pseudogene TRBV3-2) with TRBJ2-7; a possible D gene is TRBD1 (5 bases). Germline V gives CDR1 LGHDT, CDR2 YNNKEL (reference sequence). The CDR3 spans 14 residues. Trimming shortened V by 4 bases and J by 2 bases, and 12 bases separated the two germline ends. CDR3 sequence (DNA): TGTGCCAGCAGCCGACAACGACAGACCTACGAGCAGTACTTC. This sequence encodes CASSRQRQTYEQYF.

The chain links TRBV7-8 to TRBJ2-3, with D possibly being TRBD1 (7 bases). The germline V and J ends were trimmed by 7 bases and 4 bases, with 18 bases remaining between them. The CDR3 has 15 residues. The germline CDR1 and CDR2 sequences are SGHVS and FQNEAQ. The CDR3 region is CASTMGRDSPDTQYF. The CDR3 DNA follows: TGTGCCAGCACGATGGGGCGGGACAGTCCAGATACGCAGTATTTT.

This CDR3 is CASSPGESIGELFF. The CDR3 nucleotides read TGTGCCAGCAGCCCAGGGGAATCGATTGGGGAGCTGTTTTTT. This chain connects TRBV7-3 to TRBJ2-2; D is perhaps TRBD1 (6 bases). Trimming stripped 5 bases from V and 8 bases from J, with 15 bases between. CDR3 length: 14 residues. The germline gives CDR1 SGHTA, CDR2 FQGTGA. The variable domain in full, completed from reference TRBV7-3 and TRBJ2-2, reads GAGVSQTPSNKVTEKGKYVELRCDPISGHTALYWYRQSLGQGPEFLIYFQGTGAADDSGLPNDRFFAVRPEGSVSTLKIQRTERGDSAVYLCASSPGESIGELFFGEGSRLTVL.

CDR3 loop: CASGGRGNTEAFF. CDR3 DNA: TGTGCCAGCGGGGGCAGGGGGAATACTGAAGCTTTCTTT. The rearrangement uses TRBV27 and TRBJ1-1; 7 bases match TRBD1. The germline CDR1 and CDR2 sequences are MNHEY and SMNVEV (reference sequence). V trimming: 8 bases; J trimming: 5 bases; junction bases outside the gene matches: 8. The CDR3 totals 13 residues.

The V and J genes are TRBV28 and TRBJ1-2, with TRBD1 as a possible D gene (5 bases). The CDR3 is made up of 15 amino acids. Germline values: CDR1 MDHEN, CDR2 SYDVKM. Trimming shortened V by 6 bases and J by 5 bases, and 19 bases separated the two germline ends. The CDR3 spells CASSRTDFGGYGYTF. The CDR3 coding sequence is TGTGCCAGCAGCCGCACGGACTTTGGGGGTTATGGCTACACCTTC.

The chain uses TRBV5-5 and TRBJ1-1; D is unresolved. Between the trimmed V and J ends, which lost 2 bases and 3 bases, there was a span of 8 bases. CDR3 size: 13 residues. CDR1 and CDR2 (germline): SGHKS, YYEKEE (reference sequence). The CDR3 loop reads CASSLSAYTEAFF. The CDR3 coding sequence is TGTGCCAGCAGCTTATCGGCCTACACTGAAGCTTTCTTT.

The V gene is TRBV29-1, the J gene TRBJ2-2, with a tentative D call TRBD2 (5 bases). In germline, CDR1 is SQVTM, CDR2 ANQGSEA. V lost 7 bases and J 0 bases, leaving 6 bases between the germline ends. The length of the CDR3 is 12 residues. The CDR3 loop reads CSAGSNTGELFF. CDR3 DNA: TGCAGCGCGGGGTCGAACACCGGGGAGCTGTTTTTT.

This chain links TRBV7-9 with TRBJ2-5; 8 positions match TRBD2. V shed 8 bases, J shed 5 bases, and the junction held 7 bases outside the gene matches. Germline values: CDR1 SEHNR, CDR2 FQNEAQ (reference sequence). The CDR3 totals 13 residues. The CDR3 loop reads CASLTSGRETQYF. As DNA, the CDR3 is TGTGCCAGCCTTACTAGCGGTCGGGAGACCCAGTACTTC.

The J gene is TRBJ2-4, the V gene TRBV18, with a weak D call TRBD1 (5 bases). Looked up from germline, CDR1 is KGHSH and CDR2 is LQKENI. V was shortened by 2 bases and J by 1 base, with 6 bases between the two germline ends. This CDR3 is built from 14 residues. CDR3 bases: TGTGCCAGCTCACCAGGGGCCGCCAAAAACATTCAGTACTTC. This translates into CASSPGAAKNIQYF.

This chain links TRBV5-1 with TRBJ2-1; TRBD2 might be the D (5 bases). CDR1 and CDR2 from the germline V gene are SGHRS and YFSETQ. The CDR3 sequence is 14 residues long. Trimming stripped 3 bases from V and 8 bases from J, with 15 bases between. CDR3 protein: CASSWGTSTDEQFF. As DNA, the CDR3 is TGCGCCAGCAGCTGGGGAACTAGTACCGATGAGCAGTTCTTC.

The chain uses TRBV19 and TRBJ1-2; 7 bases agree with TRBD1. CDR3 length: 12 residues. Looked up from germline, CDR1 is LNHDA and CDR2 is SQIVND (reference sequence). Unmatched junction bases numbered 9, after V lost 9 bases and J lost 8 bases. The CDR3 sequence: CASAEQGYGYTF. CDR3 sequence (DNA): TGTGCCAGCGCCGAACAGGGGTACGGCTACACCTTC. Combining the CDR3 with reference TRBV19 and TRBJ1-2 gives the whole variable domain DGGITQSPKYLFRKEGQNVTLSCEQNLNHDAMYWYRQDPGQGLRLIYYSQIVNDFQKGDIAEGYSVSREKKESFPLTVTSAQKNPTAFYLCASAEQGYGYTFGSGTRLTVV.

This clone came up a few times. The gene calls are TRBV12-5 and TRBJ2-5; the D gene is possibly TRBD2 (5 bases). Germline CDR1 LGHNT, CDR2 FRNRAP. This CDR3 region has 14 residues. The ends were cut back, 2 bases at V and 7 bases at J, with 14 bases in the middle. CDR3 residues: CASGLSEGSGTQYF. CDR3 sequence (DNA): TGTGCTAGTGGTTTGTCCGAGGGATCTGGGACCCAGTACTTC.

The genes are TRBV6-2 or TRBV6-3 and TRBJ2-5, with TRBD1 matching 8 bases. The germline V gene has CDR1 MNHEY and CDR2 SVGEGT. The CDR3 sequence is 15 residues long. V shed 6 bases, J shed 0 bases, and the junction held 6 bases outside the gene matches. CDR3 in amino acids: CASSHGTGNQETQYF. In DNA form, the CDR3 reads TGTGCCAGCAGCCACGGGACAGGCAACCAAGAGACCCAGTACTTC.

The CDR3 nucleotides are TGTGCCAGCAGCCAAGCTGGTGGTGGGAATCAGCCCCAGCATTTT. Translating it yields CASSQAGGGNQPQHF. The chain uses TRBV3-1 (or the pseudogene TRBV3-2) and TRBJ1-5; unclear D gene. The CDR3 is 15 residues long. Germline V gene lookup returns CDR1 LGHDT and CDR2 YNNKEL (reference sequence). V lost 1 base to trimming and J lost 4 bases, with 11 bases between them.

V gene TRBV27 combines with J gene TRBJ2-5; D might be TRBD1 (5 bases). This CDR3 is built from 16 residues. V lost 5 bases, J lost 5 bases, and 21 bases lay in between. CDR1 and CDR2 (germline): MNHEY, SMNVEV (reference sequence). The chain's CDR3 is CASSPLQWQGRETQYF. The CDR3 DNA reads TGTGCCAGCAGTCCCCTGCAGTGGCAGGGTAGGGAGACCCAGTACTTC.

The genes are TRBV7-9 and TRBJ1-2, with unresolved D. The CDR3 is 14 residues long. From germline, CDR1 is SEHNR and CDR2 FQNEAQ (reference sequence). With 3 bases removed from V and 6 bases from J, the gap between germline ends came to 14 bases. This chain's CDR3 is CASSFTAGVDGYTF. For the CDR3, the DNA is TGTGCCAGCAGCTTCACAGCAGGCGTCGATGGCTACACCTTC.

The chain joins TRBV30 to TRBJ1-5; D might be TRBD1 (5 bases). The V end lost 3 bases, the J end lost 6 bases, and 15 bases lay between the germline ends. Germline V lookup: CDR1 GTSNPN, CDR2 SVGIG (reference sequence). CDR3 size: 14 residues. CDR3 amino acids: CAWRGPARGQPQHF. The CDR3 region has the DNA TGTGCCTGGAGGGGACCTGCGAGAGGTCAGCCCCAGCATTTT.

This clone has only one observation. The chain recombines TRBV27 with TRBJ1-2; the D is unclear. Germline V gene lookup returns CDR1 MNHEY and CDR2 SMNVEV (reference sequence). The germline V and J ends were trimmed by 0 bases and 3 bases, with 17 bases remaining between them. The CDR3 spans 17 residues. CDR3 region: CASSLSPSVQEYYGYTF. The DNA for the CDR3 is TGTGCCAGCAGTTTATCCCCGAGTGTCCAGGAGTACTATGGCTACACCTTC.

This clone showed up just once. DNA of the CDR3: TGCGCCAGCAGTGATTCAGGGGGCGGCGGCTACACCTTC. Protein product: CASSDSGGGGYTF. The chain is built from TRBV10-2 and TRBJ1-2; TRBD1 agrees at 8 bases. With 3 bases clipped from V and 8 bases from J, the junction kept 5 bases outside the gene matches. The germline V gene has CDR1 WSHSY and CDR2 SAAADI. The CDR3 loop spans 13 amino acids.

The gene calls are TRBV7-9 and TRBJ2-2; D is uncertain. CDR3 length: 13 residues. Germline CDR1 is SEHNR and CDR2 is FQNEAQ (reference sequence). Trimming removed 3 bases from V and 8 bases from J, with 10 bases in between. The CDR3 coding sequence is TGTGCCAGCAGCTTTGAGTCCGGAGGGGAGCTGTTTTTT. Its translation: CASSFESGGELFF.

V gene TRBV28 combines with J gene TRBJ2-7; 8 nucleotides agree with TRBD1. The V and J ends lost 6 bases and 5 bases, in that order; junction bases with no gene match: 6. This CDR3 spans 13 amino acids. Germline-derived CDR1 and CDR2 are MDHEN and SYDVKM. CDR3 residues: CASRGQVSNEQYF. CDR3 in DNA: TGTGCCAGCAGGGGACAGGTCAGTAACGAGCAGTACTTC.

This clone has just one count. The chain employs TRBV4-1 and TRBJ2-1; perhaps TRBD2 as D (5 bases). Trimming took 1 base from V and 8 from J, leaving 18 bases between them. Germline-derived CDR1 and CDR2 are MGHRA and YSYEKL. The CDR3 has 16 residues. CDR3 amino acids: CASSQVWLAGRDEQFF. CDR3 coding DNA: TGCGCCAGCAGCCAAGTCTGGCTAGCCGGAAGGGATGAGCAGTTCTTC.

The chain couples TRBV11-3 to TRBJ2-2; maybe TRBD2 (5 bases). V was clipped by 1 base and J by 4 bases, with 10 bases between them. This CDR3 comprises 15 residues. Germline V gene sequence: CDR1 SGHNT, CDR2 YENEEA. The CDR3 DNA follows: TGTGCCAGCAGCTTAGGCGGGCCATCCACCGGGGAGCTGTTTTTT. This translates into CASSLGGPSTGELFF.